This T cell receptor beta chain was identified in a study of Graves' ophthalmopathy and Graves' hyperthyroidism. V lost 3 bases and J lost 2; bases outside the gene matches: 2. Germline loops: CDR1 GTSNPN, CDR2 SVGIG (reference sequence). CDR3 size: 13 residues. This clonotype was counted ten times or more. Amplification targeted the TCR beta CDR3 regions, with RNA transcripts as the source material. Scientists carried out first-round RT-PCR using HTBI primers and then a second-round multiplex PCR. TCRdb reprocessed the multiplex PCR reads with MiXCR, giving one entry per CDR3 protein. The repertoire holds 340,000 or so distinct CDR3 sequences, with 15% to 20% as singletons.

V gene TRBV30 combines with J gene TRBJ2-7; TRBD1 matches at 9 bases. The clonotype originates from an adult man with Graves' ophthalmopathy. The source material was peripheral blood. CDR3 sequence reads: CAWRDRGPYEQYF. The CDR3 nucleotides read TGTGCCTGGAGGGACAGGGGCCCCTACGAGCAGTACTTC.